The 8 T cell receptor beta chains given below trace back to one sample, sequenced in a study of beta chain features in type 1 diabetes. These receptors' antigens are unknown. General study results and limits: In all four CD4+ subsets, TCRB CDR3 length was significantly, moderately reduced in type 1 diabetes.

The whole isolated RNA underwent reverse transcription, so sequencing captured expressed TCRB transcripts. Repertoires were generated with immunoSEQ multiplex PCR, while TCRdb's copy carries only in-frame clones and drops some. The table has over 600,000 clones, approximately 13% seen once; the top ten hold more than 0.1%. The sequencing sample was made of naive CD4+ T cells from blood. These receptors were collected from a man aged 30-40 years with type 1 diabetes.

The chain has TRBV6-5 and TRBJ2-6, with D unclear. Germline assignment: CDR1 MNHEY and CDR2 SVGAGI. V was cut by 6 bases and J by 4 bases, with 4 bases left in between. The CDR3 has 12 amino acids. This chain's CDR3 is CASSPGANVLTF. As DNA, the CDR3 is TGTGCCAGCAGCCCCGGGGCCAACGTCCTGACTTTC.

Here the CDR3 reads CASSVVGGAGGRETQYF. The CDR3 coding sequence is TGTGCCAGCAGCGTAGTTGGCGGAGCGGGGGGGCGTGAGACCCAGTACTTC. The rearrangement uses TRBV9 and TRBJ2-5, with 10 bases lining up with TRBD2. CDR3 length equals 17 residues. Germline V gene data show CDR1 as SGDLS and CDR2 as YYNGEE. The V gene end was trimmed by 0 bases and the J gene end by 5 bases; junction bases not matched to a gene: 10. The entire variable domain, with the rest obtained from reference TRBV9 and TRBJ2-5, is as follows: DSGVTQTPKHLITATGQRVTLRCSPRSGDLSVYWYQQSLDQGLQFLIQYYNGEERAKGNILERFSAQQFPDLHSELNLSSLELGDSALYFCASSVVGGAGGRETQYFGPGTRLLVL.

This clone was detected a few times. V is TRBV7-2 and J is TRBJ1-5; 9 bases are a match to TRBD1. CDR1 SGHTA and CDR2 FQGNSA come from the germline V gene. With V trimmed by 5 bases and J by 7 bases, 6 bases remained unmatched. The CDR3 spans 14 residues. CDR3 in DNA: TGTGCCAGCAGCCCCGGGACAGGGTTCCAGCCCCAGCATTTT. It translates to CASSPGTGFQPQHF.

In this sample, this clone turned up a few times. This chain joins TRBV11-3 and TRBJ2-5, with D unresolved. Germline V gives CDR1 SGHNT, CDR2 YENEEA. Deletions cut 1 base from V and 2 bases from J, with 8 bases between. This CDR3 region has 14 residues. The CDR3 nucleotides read TGTGCCAGCAGCTTAGTTGCCGATCAAGAGACCCAGTACTTC. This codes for CASSLVADQETQYF.

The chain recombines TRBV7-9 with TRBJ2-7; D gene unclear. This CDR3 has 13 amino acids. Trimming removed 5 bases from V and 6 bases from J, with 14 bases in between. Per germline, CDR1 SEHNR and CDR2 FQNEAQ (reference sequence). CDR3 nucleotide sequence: TGTGCCAGCAGCCAGAGACCCGGTGGCGAGCAGTACTTC. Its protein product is CASSQRPGGEQYF.

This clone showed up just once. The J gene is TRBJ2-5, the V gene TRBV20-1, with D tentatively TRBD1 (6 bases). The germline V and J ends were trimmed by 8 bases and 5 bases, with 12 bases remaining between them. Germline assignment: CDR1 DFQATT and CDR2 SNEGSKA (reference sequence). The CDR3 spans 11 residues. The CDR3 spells CSSRRGETQYF. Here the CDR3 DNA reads TGCAGTTCGCGTAGGGGGGAGACCCAGTACTTC.

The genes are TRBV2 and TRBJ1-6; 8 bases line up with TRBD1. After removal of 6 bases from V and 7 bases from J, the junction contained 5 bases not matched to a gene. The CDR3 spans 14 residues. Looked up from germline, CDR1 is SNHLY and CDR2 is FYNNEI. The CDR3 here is CASSGTGRNSPLHF. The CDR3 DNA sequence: TGTGCCAGCAGCGGGACAGGCCGGAATTCACCCCTCCACTTT. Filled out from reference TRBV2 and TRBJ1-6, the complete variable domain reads EPEVTQTPSHQVTQMGQEVILRCVPISNHLYFYWYRQILGQKVEFLVSFYNNEISEKSEIFDDQFSVERPDGSNFTLKIRSTKLEDSAMYFCASSGTGRNSPLHFGNGTRLTVT.

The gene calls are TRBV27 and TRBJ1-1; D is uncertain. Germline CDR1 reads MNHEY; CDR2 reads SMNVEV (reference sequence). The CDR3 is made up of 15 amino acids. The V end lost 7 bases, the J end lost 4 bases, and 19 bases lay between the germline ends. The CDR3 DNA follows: TGTGCCAGCACACTGCGAGGTGTTAGTGGCACTGAAGCTTTCTTT. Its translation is CASTLRGVSGTEAFF.